This T cell receptor beta chain was found in a study of CD8+ T cells in alopecia areata. Investigators isolated RNA and reverse transcribed it into cDNA to act as the sequencing template. The assay was immunoSEQ multiplex PCR, and TCRdb's table has in-frame clones only and misses some. The sample has 250,000 or so clones, under 70% seen once. Remarks on this clone: Its target is not known.

Those with alopecia areata gave lesional scalp punch biopsies and peripheral blood. The researchers isolated CD4+ and CD8+ T cells from PBMCs by sorting. Study outcomes and limitations: TCR sharing across patients was less clear than in mice, possibly HLA-related. Researchers report lesional scalp, most notably alopecia totalis/universalis, outstripped normal scalp in clonality.

Germline V gene data show CDR1 as GTSNPN and CDR2 as SVGIG (reference sequence). The CDR3 is 14 residues long. After removal of 7 bases from V and 0 bases from J, the junction contained 3 bases not matched to a gene. Sequences were derived from CD4+ T cells sorted from blood, sampled at week 0. The chain joins TRBV30 to TRBJ2-6, with 7 bases aligning to TRBD1. The source is a human donor with alopecia areata. DNA for the CDR3: TGTGCCTCCGGGACAGCCTCTGGGGCCAACGTCCTGACTTTC. Protein product: CASGTASGANVLTF.